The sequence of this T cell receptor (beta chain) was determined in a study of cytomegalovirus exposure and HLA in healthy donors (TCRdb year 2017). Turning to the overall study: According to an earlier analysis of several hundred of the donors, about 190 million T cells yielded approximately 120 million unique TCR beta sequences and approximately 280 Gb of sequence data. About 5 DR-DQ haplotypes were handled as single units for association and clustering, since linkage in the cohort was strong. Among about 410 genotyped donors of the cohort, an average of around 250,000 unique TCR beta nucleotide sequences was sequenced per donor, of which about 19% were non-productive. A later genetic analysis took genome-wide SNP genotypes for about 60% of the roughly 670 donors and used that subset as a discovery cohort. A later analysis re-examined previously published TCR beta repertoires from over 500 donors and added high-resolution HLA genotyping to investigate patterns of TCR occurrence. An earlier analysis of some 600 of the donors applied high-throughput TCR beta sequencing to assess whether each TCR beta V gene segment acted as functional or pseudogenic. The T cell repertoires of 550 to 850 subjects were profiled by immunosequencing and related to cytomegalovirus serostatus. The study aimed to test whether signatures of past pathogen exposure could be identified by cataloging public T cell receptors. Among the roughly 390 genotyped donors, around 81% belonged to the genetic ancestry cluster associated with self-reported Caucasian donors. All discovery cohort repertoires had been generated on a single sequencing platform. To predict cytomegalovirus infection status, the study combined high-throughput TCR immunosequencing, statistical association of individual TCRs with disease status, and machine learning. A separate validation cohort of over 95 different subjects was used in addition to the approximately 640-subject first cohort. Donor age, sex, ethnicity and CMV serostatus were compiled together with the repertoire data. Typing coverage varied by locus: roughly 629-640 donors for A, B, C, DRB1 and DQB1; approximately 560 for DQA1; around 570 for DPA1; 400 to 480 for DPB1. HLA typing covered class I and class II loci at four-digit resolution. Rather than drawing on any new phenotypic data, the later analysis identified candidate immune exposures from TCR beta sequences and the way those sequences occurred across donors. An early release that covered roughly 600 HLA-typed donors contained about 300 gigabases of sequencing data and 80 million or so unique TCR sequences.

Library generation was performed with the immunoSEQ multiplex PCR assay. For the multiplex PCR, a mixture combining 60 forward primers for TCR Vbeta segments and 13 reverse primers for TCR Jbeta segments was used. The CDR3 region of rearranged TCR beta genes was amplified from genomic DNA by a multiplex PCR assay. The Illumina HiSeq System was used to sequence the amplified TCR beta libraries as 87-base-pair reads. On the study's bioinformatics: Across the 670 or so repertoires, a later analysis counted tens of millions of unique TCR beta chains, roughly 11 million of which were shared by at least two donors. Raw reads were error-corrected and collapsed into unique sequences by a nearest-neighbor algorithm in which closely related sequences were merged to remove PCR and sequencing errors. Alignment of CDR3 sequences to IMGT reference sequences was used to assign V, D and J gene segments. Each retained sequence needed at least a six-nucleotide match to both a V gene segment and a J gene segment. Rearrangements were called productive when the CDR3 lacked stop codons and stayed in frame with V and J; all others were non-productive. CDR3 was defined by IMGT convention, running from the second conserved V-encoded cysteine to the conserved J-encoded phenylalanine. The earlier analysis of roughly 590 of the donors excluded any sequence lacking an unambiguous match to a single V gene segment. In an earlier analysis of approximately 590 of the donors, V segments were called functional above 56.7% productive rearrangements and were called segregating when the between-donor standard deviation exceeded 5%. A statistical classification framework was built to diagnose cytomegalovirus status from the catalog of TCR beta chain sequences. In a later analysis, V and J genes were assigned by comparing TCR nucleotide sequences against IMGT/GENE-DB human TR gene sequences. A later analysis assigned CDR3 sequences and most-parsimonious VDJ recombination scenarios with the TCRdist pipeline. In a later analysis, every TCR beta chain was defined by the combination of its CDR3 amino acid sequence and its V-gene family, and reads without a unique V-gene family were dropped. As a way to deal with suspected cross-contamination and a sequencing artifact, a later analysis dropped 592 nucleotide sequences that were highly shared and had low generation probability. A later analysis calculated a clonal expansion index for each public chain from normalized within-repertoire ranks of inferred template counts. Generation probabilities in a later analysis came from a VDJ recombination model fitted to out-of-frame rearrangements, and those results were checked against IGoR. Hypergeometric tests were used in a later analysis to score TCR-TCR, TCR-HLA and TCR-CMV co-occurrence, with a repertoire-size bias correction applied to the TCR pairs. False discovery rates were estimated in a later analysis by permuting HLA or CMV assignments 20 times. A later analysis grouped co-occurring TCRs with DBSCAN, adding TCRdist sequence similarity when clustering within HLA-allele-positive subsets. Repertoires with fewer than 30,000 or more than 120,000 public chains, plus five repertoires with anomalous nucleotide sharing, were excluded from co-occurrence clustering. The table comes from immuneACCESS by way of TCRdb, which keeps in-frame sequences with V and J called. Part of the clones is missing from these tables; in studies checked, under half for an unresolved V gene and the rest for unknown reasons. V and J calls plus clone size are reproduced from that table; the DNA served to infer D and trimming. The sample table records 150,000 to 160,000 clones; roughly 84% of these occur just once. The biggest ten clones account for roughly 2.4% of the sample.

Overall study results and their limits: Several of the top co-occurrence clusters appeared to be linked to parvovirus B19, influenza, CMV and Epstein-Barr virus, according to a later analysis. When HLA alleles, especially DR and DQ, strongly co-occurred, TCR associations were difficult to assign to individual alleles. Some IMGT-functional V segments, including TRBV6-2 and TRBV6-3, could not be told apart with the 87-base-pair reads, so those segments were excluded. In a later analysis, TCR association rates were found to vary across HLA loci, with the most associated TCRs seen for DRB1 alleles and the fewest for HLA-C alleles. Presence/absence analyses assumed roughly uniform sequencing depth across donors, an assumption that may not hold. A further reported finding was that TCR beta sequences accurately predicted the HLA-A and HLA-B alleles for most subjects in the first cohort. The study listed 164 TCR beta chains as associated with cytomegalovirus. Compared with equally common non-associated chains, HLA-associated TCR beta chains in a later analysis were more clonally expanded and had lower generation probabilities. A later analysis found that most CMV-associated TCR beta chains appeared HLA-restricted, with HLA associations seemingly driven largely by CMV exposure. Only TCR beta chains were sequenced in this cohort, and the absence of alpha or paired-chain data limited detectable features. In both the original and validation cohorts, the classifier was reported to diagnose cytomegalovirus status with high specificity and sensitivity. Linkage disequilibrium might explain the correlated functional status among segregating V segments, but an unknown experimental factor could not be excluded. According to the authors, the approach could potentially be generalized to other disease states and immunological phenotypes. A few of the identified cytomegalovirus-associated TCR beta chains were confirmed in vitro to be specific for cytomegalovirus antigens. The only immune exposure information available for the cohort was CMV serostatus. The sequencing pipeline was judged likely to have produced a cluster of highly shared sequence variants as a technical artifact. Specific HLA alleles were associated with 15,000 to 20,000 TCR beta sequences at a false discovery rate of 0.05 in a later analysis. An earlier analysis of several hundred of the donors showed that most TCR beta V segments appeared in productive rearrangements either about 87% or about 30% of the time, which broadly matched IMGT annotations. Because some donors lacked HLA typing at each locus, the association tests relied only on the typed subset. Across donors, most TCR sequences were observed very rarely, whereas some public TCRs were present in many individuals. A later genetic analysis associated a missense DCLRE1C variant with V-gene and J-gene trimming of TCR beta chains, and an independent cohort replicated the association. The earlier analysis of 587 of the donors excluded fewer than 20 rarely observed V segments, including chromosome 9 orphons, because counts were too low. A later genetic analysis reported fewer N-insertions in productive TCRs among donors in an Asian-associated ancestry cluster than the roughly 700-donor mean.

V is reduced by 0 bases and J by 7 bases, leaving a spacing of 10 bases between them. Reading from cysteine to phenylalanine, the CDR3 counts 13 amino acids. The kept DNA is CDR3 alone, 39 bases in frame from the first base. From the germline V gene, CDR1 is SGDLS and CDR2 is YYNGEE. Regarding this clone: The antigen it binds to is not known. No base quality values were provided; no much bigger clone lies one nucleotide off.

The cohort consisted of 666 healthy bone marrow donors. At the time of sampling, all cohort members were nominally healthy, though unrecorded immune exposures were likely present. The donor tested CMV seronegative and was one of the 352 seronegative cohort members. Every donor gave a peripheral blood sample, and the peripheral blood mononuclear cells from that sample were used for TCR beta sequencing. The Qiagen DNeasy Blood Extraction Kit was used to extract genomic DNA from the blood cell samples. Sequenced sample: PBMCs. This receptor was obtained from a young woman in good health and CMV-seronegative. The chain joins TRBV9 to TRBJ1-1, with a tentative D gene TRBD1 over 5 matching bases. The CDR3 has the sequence CASSVAQGLEAFF. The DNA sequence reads TGTGCCAGCAGCGTAGCGCAGGGACTTGAAGCTTTCTTT.